The text below deals with one T cell receptor beta chain. The target antigen is unknown. The data are from a study of cytomegalovirus exposure and HLA in healthy donors. Study findings and constraints: Most TCR sequences proved rare, with some public TCRs found in many donors. A highly shared variant cluster was judged a likely technical artifact.

The CDR3 totals 15 residues. Germline assignment: CDR1 MNHEY and CDR2 SVGAGI. The ends lost 2 bases at V and 1 base at J; junction bases unmatched: 4. The primer mix had 60 Vbeta and 13 Jbeta primers. The assay was immunoSEQ multiplex PCR, and TCRdb's table has in-frame clones only and misses some. This table has some 41,000 clones, under 60% appearing once. This clonotype was obtained from a man between 60 and 75 years old in good health and CMV-seronegative. V and J are TRBV6-5 and TRBJ2-5, with 7 positions matching TRBD2. Specimen: PBMCs. DNA for the CDR3: TGTGCCAGCAGTTACACGACTAGCAGCCAAGAGACCCAGTACTTC. Residues: CASSYTTSSQETQYF.